This paragraph reports one TCR beta chain. Its specific antigen is unknown. No clone much larger than this one lies a single base away; base qualities are absent. Including the terminal cysteine and phenylalanine, the CDR3 comprises 13 residues. Kept here is only the CDR3 DNA, which spans 39 bases and is read in frame from base 1. A distance of 11 bases separates the germline ends of V and J, which lose 6 bases and 5 bases respectively. Based on the germline V gene (reference sequence), the CDR1 and CDR2 sequences are MNHEY and SMNVEV. TCRbeta CDR3 regions were amplified from genomic DNA by means of the immunoSEQ Assay, a bias-controlled multiplex PCR. Under the source paper's analysis protocol: Nucleated cell counts per sample were estimated from amplification of reference gene primers within the assay. To quantify the absolute abundance of each unique TCRbeta CDR3 rearrangement, sequence reads were collapsed and filtered. For each sample, productive Simpson clonality was calculated by taking the square root of Simpson's diversity index across productive rearrangements. Not all clones reach the TCRdb copy of this immuneACCESS table, which keeps in-frame sequences only. Checked studies attribute under half of the gap to unresolved V genes and leave the rest unexplained. D and trimming were read from the DNA, whereas the V and J calls and clone size are those reported in that table. The sample table holds roughly 150,000 clones, of which about 86% were seen once. The top ten constitute about a tenth of the sample.

This record belongs to a study of blood T cell repertoires in COVID-19 (TCRdb year 2020). Regarding the complete study: The collaborator samples originated in the United States, Italy and Spain and spanned the acute and convalescent phases of COVID-19. The material from the prospective study consisted of cDNA or gDNA derived from T cells, B-cell-depleted T cells, or PBMCs. Subjects who had been exposed to COVID-19, were actively infected with it, or had recovered from it provided the deeply sampled blood TCRbeta repertoires that made up the dataset. The repertoires were made available in a free public database intended to serve as a resource for research on the immune response to SARS-CoV-2. The samples were drawn from two sources: the first 160 participants of the ongoing ImmuneRACE study, and some 1,300 subjects contributed by 6 global collaborators. Sample metadata almost always included a de-identified subject ID, COVID-19 status, age in years and sex. Where HLA class I and class II types were available, the types were taken from metadata supplied by the sample provider, not from assay-based typing. Beyond this particular receptor, the publication reports: How much clinical and demographic metadata was included differed by source and by participant, and the metadata was provided uncurated.

Whole blood was collected in K2EDTA tubes by collaborating institutions according to the institutions' own protocols. For TCRbeta analysis, collaborators shipped samples in one of three forms: frozen whole blood, isolated PBMCs, or DNA extracted from either of those sample types. The sequenced material came from peripheral blood. The chain joins TRBV27 to TRBJ2-4; a weak D assignment points to TRBD1 (6 bases agree). This clonotype originated in a man between 70 and 80 years old with active or convalescent COVID-19. The DNA sequence follows: TGTGCCAGCAGGGCTACAGGGCAAAACATTCAGTACTTC. This translates into CASRATGQNIQYF.